Listed here are 2 T cell receptor beta chains from one sample, sequenced in a study of shared clonotypes between healthy human individuals (dated by TCRdb to the early 2020s). Libraries were built with the immunoSEQ multiplex PCR assay. Entries here come from immuneACCESS through TCRdb and include only in-frame sequences with V and J called. Some clones fail to appear in such tables; in the studies checked, an unresolved V gene covers under half of the shortfall, and the cause of the remainder is unknown. This sample is represented by about 680,000 clones; about 74% of them were singletons. Over 1.5% of the sample is held by the ten biggest clonotypes. Input material: memory CD4+ T cells sorted from blood. The cell subset or site label, as the study defines it: CD45RA-negative fraction. Receptor source: a woman aged 25-40 years in good health.

The chain links TRBV7-6 to TRBJ2-6, with D unclear. V was pared by 5 bases and J by 2 bases, with 13 bases between. Germline CDR1 SGHVS, CDR2 FNYEAQ. The CDR3 length is 16 residues. The CDR3 protein is CASSPAQQTGANVLTF. The CDR3 nucleotides are TGTGCCAGCAGCCCGGCCCAACAGACTGGGGCCAACGTCCTGACTTTC. The variable domain in full, with the rest retrieved from reference TRBV7-6 and TRBJ2-6, is GAGVSQSPRYKVTKRGQDVALRCDPISGHVSLYWYRQALGQGPEFLTYFNYEAQQDKSGLPNDRFSAERPEGSISTLTIQRTEQRDSAMYRCASSPAQQTGANVLTFGAGSRLTVL.

This clone has only a few counts. The rearrangement uses TRBV6-6 and TRBJ2-1; TRBD2 agrees at 12 bases. Unmatched junction bases numbered 6, after V lost 2 bases and J lost 7 bases. The CDR3 has 16 amino acids. The germline V gene has CDR1 MNHNY and CDR2 SVGAGI (reference sequence). CDR3 coding DNA: TGTGCCAGCAGTTACGCTAGCGGGAGGGCCCCAAATGAGCAGTTCTTC. Translation gives CASSYASGRAPNEQFF.